This T cell receptor (beta chain) was captured in a study of OX40 agonist ivuxolimab in advanced cancers. Study findings and constraints: The work left the antigen specificity of expanded peripheral T cells undetermined.

Sequenced by immunoSEQ multiplex PCR; TCRdb stores in-frame clones only, minus some. In the table there are roughly 62,000 clones, 80% to 90% of which are singletons. For this clone: Its specificity is unknown.

Peripheral blood came from all dose cohorts at three timepoints. This CDR3 region has 16 residues. CDR1 and CDR2 (germline): KGHSH, LQKENI. V lost 2 bases, J lost 4 bases, and 4 bases stayed unmatched. This chain connects TRBV18 to TRBJ2-2, with 10 positions matching TRBD1. The specimen comprised CD4+ or CD8+ T cells sorted from blood, sampled in a trial of the OX40 agonist ivuxolimab. This receptor was identified in an adult with an advanced solid tumor such as melanoma, head and neck, liver or kidney cancer. CDR3 DNA: TGTGCCAGCTCACCAATAAGGACAGGGGGCACCGGGGAGCTGTTTTTT. Amino acid sequence: CASSPIRTGGTGELFF.